This T cell receptor beta chain is from a study of OX40 agonist ivuxolimab in advanced cancers. The overall study: Three patients, one with hepatocellular carcinoma and two with cutaneous melanoma, responded partially. General study points: Partly responding patients at 0.1-3.0 mg/kg showed some of the smallest clonal expansion.

Sequenced by immunoSEQ multiplex PCR; TCRdb stores in-frame clones only, minus some. The sample lists about 60,000 clones; 81% were seen once. The CDR3 is 15 amino acids. Trimming left V 5 bases short and J 8 bases short, with 16 bases between. Per germline, CDR1 MNHEY and CDR2 SVGAGI. Note on this clone: Its antigen is as yet unknown.

The sample in question was CD4+ or CD8+ T cells sorted from blood, obtained in a trial of the OX40 agonist ivuxolimab. The source is an adult with an advanced solid tumor such as melanoma, head and neck, liver or kidney cancer. The rearrangement joins TRBV6-5 to TRBJ1-6; TRBD1 is a possible D gene (5 bases). The CDR3 loop is CASSGAGGRHSPLHF. As DNA, the CDR3 is TGTGCCAGCAGTGGTGCGGGGGGTCGGCATTCACCCCTCCACTTT.